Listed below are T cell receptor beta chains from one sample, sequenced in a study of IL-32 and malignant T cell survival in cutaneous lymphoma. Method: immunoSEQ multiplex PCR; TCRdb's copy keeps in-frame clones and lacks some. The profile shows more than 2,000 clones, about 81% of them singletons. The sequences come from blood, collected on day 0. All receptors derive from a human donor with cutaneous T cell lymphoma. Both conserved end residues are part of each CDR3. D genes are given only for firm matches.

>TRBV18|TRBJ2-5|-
TGTGCCAGCTCACCACGAGGTATCCAAGAGACCCAGTACTTC
CASSPRGIQETQYF
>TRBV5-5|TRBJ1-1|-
TGTGCCAGCAGCTTTAGTTACACAAACACTGAAGCTTTCTTT
CASSFSYTNTEAFF
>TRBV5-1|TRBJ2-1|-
TGCGCCAGCAGCACTACCCCCGGACTAATAGGCAATGAGCAGTTCTTC
CASSTTPGLIGNEQFF
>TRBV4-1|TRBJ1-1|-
TGCGCCAGCAGCTCGCGAGAAACGGGGTCTGAAGCTTTCTTT
CASSSRETGSEAFF
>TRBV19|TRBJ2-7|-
TGTGCCAGTAGTATAGGAAACTTCTACGAGCAGTACTTC
CASSIGNFYEQYF
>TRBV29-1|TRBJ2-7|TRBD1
TGCAGCGTTGAAGGTGGACAGGGGGCCTACGAGCAGTACTTC
CSVEGGQGAYEQYF
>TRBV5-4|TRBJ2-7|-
TGTGCCAGCAGCCAGGGGACCTACGAGCAGTACTTC
CASSQGTYEQYF
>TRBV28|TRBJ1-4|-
TGTGCCAGCAAGGGGCCTTCCGCGGAAAAACTGTTTTTT
CASKGPSAEKLFF
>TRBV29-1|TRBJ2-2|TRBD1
TGCAGCGTGCAAGGGACAGGGAACACCGGGGAGCTGTTTTTT
CSVQGTGNTGELFF
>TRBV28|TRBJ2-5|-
TGTGGGGTTAGCGGTTGGGGCCAAGAGACCCAGTACTTC
CGVSGWGQETQYF
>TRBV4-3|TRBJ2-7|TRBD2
TGCGCCAGCAGCCAAGATGGGGGGGCCTACGAGCAGTACTTC
CASSQDGGAYEQYF